This TCR beta chain was identified in a study of T cells in tuberculosis. Study details: In South Africa, adults with active tuberculosis were compared with IGRA-negative and latently infected IGRA-positive adolescents.

This CDR3 comprises 15 residues. V dropped 1 base and J dropped 0; count of bases not matched to a gene: 3. Germline V gives CDR1 SGHVS, CDR2 FQNEAQ. To note about this clone: Its antigen is unknown.

Assay used: immunoSEQ multiplex PCR; TCRdb lists only in-frame clones, some missing. Here the sample spans under 35,000 clones, roughly nine tenths being singletons. As for time point: new active TB diagnosis, blood taken before or within 7 days of starting treatment. Study outcomes and limitations: Smaller alpha distances in active tuberculosis partly reflected shorter CDR3-alpha lengths.

The origin of this receptor is an adult with tuberculosis. Some clones in this sample may be carry-over from other donors' samples. V gene TRBV7-8 combines with J gene TRBJ2-7; TRBD2 matches 7 bases. Material: PBMCs, obtained at tuberculosis diagnosis. CDR3 sequence (DNA): TGTGCCAGCAGCTTAGTCGTAGCGGGCTCCTACGAGCAGTACTTC. Protein product: CASSLVVAGSYEQYF. Based on the CDR3 plus reference TRBV7-8 and TRBJ2-7, the full variable domain is GAGVSQSPRYKVAKRGQDVALRCDPISGHVSLFWYQQALGQGPEFLTYFQNEAQLDKSGLPSDRFFAERPEGSVSTLKIQRTQQEDSAVYLCASSLVVAGSYEQYFGPGTRLTVT.